This T cell receptor (beta chain) was captured in a study of read filtering for tumor transcriptome and immune sequencing (dated by TCRdb to the early 2020s). Study-level background: Of the patients in the cohort, fewer than 20 were male and over twelve were female, and their mean age was about 69 years, with a range of about 40 to 85. After DNase treatment, whole-transcriptome libraries were prepared with the TruSeq RNA Access Library Prep Kit. Under revised international staging, about 8 patients fell into R-ISS I, some 15 into R-ISS II and roughly 7 into R-ISS III. As a main aim, a read-filtering strategy for immune repertoire data was addressed, with the specific question being whether clonotypes supported by a single read should be removed. Using the same bone marrow samples, the study compared TCR repertoires obtained by targeted immune repertoire sequencing with those obtained by bulk whole-transcriptome sequencing. Per sample, about 4 to 10.27 million TCR-region mapped reads were obtained with IR-seq, compared with only 85 to 1273 with RNA-seq. What the research found in general, with its limitations: Compared with RNA-seq, IR-seq captured clonotypes at much greater depth and more reliably, and a smaller IR-seq throughput was enough to identify most of the shared clonotypes. Single-read clonotypes made up approximately 79% of clonotypes but only approximately 4% of total reads in IR-seq, compared with approximately 70% of clonotypes and 44.6% of reads in RNA-seq. The sorted CD138-negative fraction was not purified T cells but a mixed bone marrow immune population. The correlation between IR-seq and RNA-seq shared clonotype proportions was increased by removal of single-read clonotypes.

This clonotype was counted at least ten times. There is no known antigen for this receptor. There are no base qualities to consult, and no much larger clone falls within one base. Every patient had bone marrow sampled at the time of active disease. Bone marrow mononuclear cells were isolated by Ficoll-Hypaque density gradient centrifugation. Myeloma plasma cells were removed and CD138-negative cells were collected by negative selection after labeling with CD138 magnetic microbeads on a MACS separator. The purity of the isolated cells was checked by flow cytometry with CD138 antibodies on an Attune NxT. TRIzol reagent was used to extract total RNA, which was then quantified with a NanoDrop spectrophotometer. Paired RNA-seq and IR-seq were performed on the CD138-negative bone marrow sample of each patient. Starting from 400 ng RNA, TCR libraries were constructed with the Immunoverse kit using molecular barcoded adaptors that cover the alpha/delta and beta/gamma chains. The same RNA used for transcriptome sequencing was used for TCR library preparation. TCR libraries were sequenced on an Illumina HiSeq 4000 with 2 x 150 cycles. Per the authors' processing: Using MiXCR, which included quality filtering and error correction, TCR reads were aligned to human V, D, J and C references and then assembled into CDR3 clonotypes. The tcR package in R was used to analyze clonotype counts and gene usage diversity. For inspection of raw mapping reads, RNA-seq reads were mapped by STAR aligner version 2.5.3a onto GRCh37 of the human genome. To test how sequencing depth affected the clonotypes detected, IR-seq fastq files were randomly downsampled with Seqtk 1.3. Clones were called with MiXCR by TCRdb after fastp trimmed the public reads at Q25, and only in-frame beta chains were retained. Duplicate CDR3 protein sequences are folded into a single record with the most common DNA and genes. The V and J calls were not made by the authors but by TCRdb's processing. Across this sample there are 14,000 to 15,000 distinct CDR3 sequences, with around 21% seen only once. Around 82% of the sample is taken by the ten largest.

After removal of 1 base from V and 7 bases from J, the junction retains 9 bases not matched to a gene. The CDR3 runs 16 residues from the cysteine to the phenylalanine. Only the CDR3 DNA is retained, 48 bases long and in frame from the first base. The germline V gene (reference sequence) gives CDR1 as DFQATT and CDR2 as SNEGSKA. Here the chain combines TRBV20-1 and TRBJ2-1; 11 bases in between match TRBD2. The sequence derives from a donor older than 35 with multiple myeloma. Specimen: a population of CD138-negative cells sorted from bone marrow. In light of the paper, this sample's cell subset or site label describes: bone marrow mononuclear cells depleted of CD138+ plasma/myeloma cells by negative magnetic selection. The CDR3 reads as follows: CSARGLAGPVGNEQFF. The DNA is as follows: TGCAGTGCTAGAGGACTAGCGGGACCCGTTGGAAATGAGCAGTTCTTC.